A single sample is the source of the 30 T cell receptor beta chains below, sequenced in a study of OX40 agonist ivuxolimab in advanced cancers. Generated by immunoSEQ multiplex PCR, the TCRdb table keeps only in-frame clones and is missing some. The repertoire holds 70,000 to 95,000 clones, with more than 70% as singletons. The source was CD4+ or CD8+ T cells sorted from blood, collected in a trial of the OX40 agonist ivuxolimab. The source of these receptors is an adult with an advanced solid tumor such as melanoma, head and neck, liver or kidney cancer.

This clone was recorded a few times. The V call is TRBV5-1, the J call TRBJ1-2, with D possibly matching TRBD1 (5 bases). V was clipped by 6 bases and J by 0 bases, with 18 bases between them. The CDR3 has 16 amino acids. Germline CDR1 SGHRS, CDR2 YFSETQ. CDR3 DNA sequence: TGCGCCAGCAACCAAGGGGCCAGTACTACTAACTATGGCTACACCTTC. Its protein product is CASNQGASTTNYGYTF.

V is TRBV5-1 and J is TRBJ2-5; D call uncertain. TRBJ2-7 matches the DNA end more closely, so the J call is doubtful. CDR3 length equals 12 residues. In germline, CDR1 is SGHRS, CDR2 YFSETQ. The CDR3 region is CASSFGAYEQYF. Written as DNA, the CDR3 is TGCGCCAGCAGCTTCGGCGCCTACGAGCAGTACTTC.

The chain combines TRBV10-2 with TRBJ1-4; 9 positions match TRBD1. The germline V gene encodes CDR1 WSHSY and CDR2 SAAADI. V lost 10 bases to trimming and J lost 8 bases; unmatched junction nucleotides: 11. The CDR3 consists of 14 residues. This chain's CDR3 is CATTPGQGGEKLFF. In nucleotides, the CDR3 is TGCGCCACCACTCCGGGACAGGGTGGGGAAAAACTGTTTTTT.

V usage is TRBV6-6 and J usage is TRBJ1-5; TRBD1 is a possible D gene (5 bases). The CDR3 is 13 residues long. Deletions cut 6 bases from V and 5 bases from J, with 11 bases between. Germline-derived CDR1 and CDR2 are MNHNY and SVGAGI (reference sequence). CDR3 nucleotide sequence: TGTGCCAGCAGCCTACAGGAGCATCAGCCCCAGCATTTT. Its translation is CASSLQEHQPQHF.

This clone was detected a few times. This rearrangement joins TRBV15 to TRBJ1-6; the D is unclear. Per germline, CDR1 LNHNV and CDR2 YYDKDF (reference sequence). The CDR3 contains 15 residues. V was shortened by 5 bases and J by 9 bases, with 17 bases between the two germline ends. CDR3: CATSGGLGKFSPLHF. The CDR3, as DNA: TGTGCCACCAGCGGCGGATTGGGGAAGTTTTCACCCCTCCACTTT.

The chain joins TRBV7-2 to TRBJ1-2; weak D call: TRBD1 (5 bases). The V gene lost 3 bases and the J gene lost 6 bases, with 11 bases spanning the gap. The germline V gene encodes CDR1 SGHTA and CDR2 FQGNSA. The CDR3 consists of 13 residues. CDR3 bases: TGTGCCAGCAGCTTTGGGACTAAGAATGGCTACACCTTC. Its protein product is CASSFGTKNGYTF.

The rearrangement uses TRBV19 and TRBJ2-7, with 7 bases aligning to TRBD1. CDR1 and CDR2 (germline): LNHDA, SQIVND (reference sequence). Germline trimming cut 5 bases from V and 1 base from J; bases unmatched to any gene: 8. The CDR3 loop spans 15 amino acids. Here the CDR3 DNA reads TGTGCCAGTAGTGTTTACCGGGACAGATCCTACGAGCAGTACTTC. Encoded protein: CASSVYRDRSYEQYF.

The chain has TRBV6-1 and TRBJ2-5; no clear D gene. The germline V gene encodes CDR1 MNHNS and CDR2 SASEGT. V lost 7 bases and J 5 bases, leaving 8 bases between the germline ends. The CDR3 runs to 11 residues. The chain's CDR3 is CASNLRETQYF. CDR3 coding DNA: TGTGCCAGCAACCTCAGGGAGACCCAGTACTTC.

The chain is built from TRBV5-4 and TRBJ2-3; 14 nucleotides match TRBD2. The germline V gene has CDR1 SGHNT and CDR2 YYREEE (reference sequence). This CDR3 spans 16 amino acids. V gave up 4 bases and J gave up 4 bases; unmatched junction bases: 5. CDR3 loop: CASSQGLAGVPDTQYF. The CDR3 nucleotides read TGTGCCAGCAGCCAGGGACTAGCGGGAGTACCAGATACGCAGTATTTT.

This clone has only one observation. The CDR3 here is CASSFSLAEGGVYTQYF. The CDR3 DNA reads TGTGCCAGCAGCTTTTCTCTAGCGGAGGGGGGGGTATATACGCAGTATTTT. J is TRBJ2-3 and V is TRBV11-2; perhaps TRBD2 as D (7 bases). This CDR3 is 17 amino acids long. Trimming shortened V by 3 bases and J by 7 bases, and 23 bases separated the two germline ends. The germline CDR1 and CDR2 sequences are SGHAT and FQNNGV.

The chain recombines TRBV11-2 with TRBJ1-5; D unclear. V was trimmed by 0 bases and J by 12 bases, leaving 9 bases between them. This CDR3 comprises 12 residues. Per germline, CDR1 SGHAT and CDR2 FQNNGV. For the CDR3, the DNA is TGTGCCAGCAGCTTAGATCGAGGGTACCAGCATTTT. Protein sequence: CASSLDRGYQHF. Full variable domain (rest looked up from reference TRBV11-2 and TRBJ1-5): EAGVAQSPRYKIIEKRQSVAFWCNPISGHATLYWYQQILGQGPKLLIQFQNNGVVDDSQLPKDRFSAERLKGVDSTLKIQPAKLEDSAVYLCASSLDRGYQHFGDGTRLSIL.

V is TRBV11-3 and J is TRBJ1-2; tentatively, D is TRBD1 (6 bases). Trimming cost V 2 bases and J 4 bases, with 11 bases left between them. There are 14 residues in the CDR3. Germline V gene sequence: CDR1 SGHNT, CDR2 YENEEA. Written as DNA, the CDR3 is TGTGCCAGCAGCTTACGGCAGGGGTCCTATGGCTACACCTTC. It encodes CASSLRQGSYGYTF.

CDR3 coding DNA: TGCGCCAGCAGCGGATCCGGGGCAAGGAATGGCTACACCTTC. The encoded protein is CASSGSGARNGYTF. The chain combines TRBV5-1 with TRBJ1-2; TRBD1 might be the D (5 bases). The germline V gene has CDR1 SGHRS and CDR2 YFSETQ. V dropped 4 bases and J dropped 6 bases, with 16 bases sitting between them. The CDR3 covers 14 residues.

The rearrangement joins TRBV28 to TRBJ2-3; 11 nucleotides align to TRBD2. Germline CDR1 and CDR2: MDHEN and SYDVKM. The CDR3 loop spans 16 amino acids. The trim removed 2 bases at V and 8 bases at J, leaving 9 bases unmatched. The CDR3 sequence is CASSLRASGGKGTQYF. The CDR3 coding sequence is TGTGCCAGCAGTTTACGGGCTAGCGGGGGGAAGGGTACGCAGTATTTT. Full variable domain (remainder filled in from reference TRBV28 and TRBJ2-3): DVKVTQSSRYLVKRTGEKVFLECVQDMDHENMFWYRQDPGLGLRLIYFSYDVKMKEKGDIPEGYSVSREKKERFSLILESASTNQTSMYLCASSLRASGGKGTQYFGPGTRLTVL.

The genes are TRBV7-3 and TRBJ2-7; a weak D match, TRBD2 (6 bases). CDR1 SGHTA and CDR2 FQGTGA come from the germline V gene. V was trimmed by 5 bases and J by 5 bases, leaving 16 bases between them. The CDR3 is 14 amino acids. CDR3 region: CASSRTAGSHEQYF. The CDR3 coding sequence is TGTGCCAGCAGCCGTACCGCCGGGAGCCACGAGCAGTACTTC.

On this clone itself: Without the conserved terminal phenylalanine or tryptophan, this CDR3 likely stems from a read error. The chain joins TRBV5-5 to TRBJ1-1; D call uncertain. V was cut by 6 bases and J by 0 bases, with 18 bases left in between. Germline V CDR1 and CDR2: SGHKS, YYEKEE (reference sequence). The CDR3 is made up of 16 amino acids. As DNA, the CDR3 is TGTGCCAGCAAGTGGGGTGGCGGCAGGATGAACACTGAAGCTTTCTCT. Translating it yields CASKWGGGRMNTEAFS.

CDR3 DNA sequence: TGTGCCAGCTCACAGTGGACAGTAGGGAACACCGGGGAGCTGTTTTTT. Translation: CASSQWTVGNTGELFF. The V gene is TRBV18, the J gene TRBJ2-2; a weak D match, TRBD1 (6 bases). CDR1 and CDR2 from the germline V gene are KGHSH and LQKENI. The V and J ends lost 4 bases and 1 base respectively, with 13 bases between them. The CDR3 extends over 16 amino acids.

V and J are TRBV19 and TRBJ2-3; D is ambiguous. The V gene lost 0 bases and the J gene lost 0 bases, with 7 bases spanning the gap. CDR1 is LNHDA and CDR2 is SQIVND in the germline V gene (reference sequence). This CDR3 has 15 amino acids. The CDR3 is CASSIDTLSTDTQYF. The CDR3 DNA follows: TGTGCCAGTAGTATAGATACTCTGAGCACAGATACGCAGTATTTT.

The chain links TRBV23-1 to TRBJ2-7, with 12 nucleotides matching TRBD2. TRBV23-1 counts as an open reading frame of uncertain function. The CDR3 has 14 residues. The J segment lost 4 bases and the V segment lost 8 bases, leaving 6 bases of the junction unmatched. CDR3 nucleotide sequence: TGCGCCAGCGGGGGGACTAGCGGGCCATACGAGCAGTACTTC. Translation: CASGGTSGPYEQYF.

This clone was recorded only once. The DNA of the CDR3 is TGTGCCAGCTCACCTCCGGGACAGGGGGCGACCCAGCATTTT. As protein: CASSPPGQGATQHF. This sequence joins TRBV18 and TRBJ1-5, with 12 nucleotides matching TRBD1. CDR1 is KGHSH and CDR2 is LQKENI in the germline V gene. J lost 11 bases, V lost 3 bases, and 5 bases had no gene match. The CDR3 spans 14 residues.

The DNA of the CDR3 is TGCGCCAGCAGCCCGGAAGGGGGAGTAGGTCAGCCCCAGCATTTT. This gives the protein CASSPEGGVGQPQHF. The chain uses TRBV5-1 and TRBJ1-5; weak D call: TRBD1 (6 bases). The germline CDR1 and CDR2 sequences are SGHRS and YFSETQ. The CDR3 is made up of 15 amino acids. V was pared by 4 bases and J by 6 bases, with 17 bases between. Together with reference TRBV5-1 and TRBJ1-5, the CDR3 gives the full variable domain: KAGVTQTPRYLIKTRGQQVTLSCSPISGHRSVSWYQQTPGQGLQFLFEYFSETQRNKGNFPGRFSGRQFSNSRSEMNVSTLELGDSALYLCASSPEGGVGQPQHFGDGTRLSIL.

This chain connects TRBV7-2 to TRBJ2-7, with TRBD1 matching 7 bases. CDR3 size: 16 residues. In germline, CDR1 is SGHTA, CDR2 FQGNSA. The junction had 13 bases not matched to a gene; V was cut back by 3 bases and J by 5 bases. CDR3 bases: TGTGCCAGCAGCTTTCCCGAACAGGGGTTAAGAGACGAGCAGTACTTC. Translation: CASSFPEQGLRDEQYF.

J is TRBJ2-5 and V is TRBV5-6; 10 bases are shared with TRBD1. V trimming: 4 bases; J trimming: 5 bases; junction bases outside the gene matches: 11. This CDR3 is built from 16 residues. Germline V gene lookup returns CDR1 SGHDT and CDR2 YYEEEE. As DNA, the CDR3 is TGTGCCAGCAGCCCTCTACCGGGACAGGGGTGGGAGACCCAGTACTTC. Amino acid sequence: CASSPLPGQGWETQYF.

This chain links TRBV18 with TRBJ2-3; 10 positions agree with TRBD2. V trimming: 9 bases; J trimming: 2 bases; junction bases outside the gene matches: 5. The CDR3 has 14 residues. In germline, CDR1 is KGHSH, CDR2 LQKENI. This CDR3 is CASRTSGVTDTQYF. For the CDR3, the DNA is TGTGCCAGTCGGACTAGCGGAGTCACAGATACGCAGTATTTT. Full variable domain (rest looked up from reference TRBV18 and TRBJ2-3): NAGVMQNPRHLVRRRGQEARLRCSPMKGHSHVYWYRQLPEEGLKFMVYLQKENIIDESGMPKERFSAEFPKEGPSILRIQQVVRGDSAAYFCASRTSGVTDTQYFGPGTRLTVL.

This clone showed up just once. The V and J genes are TRBV5-1 and TRBJ2-2; no reliable D call. The germline CDR1 and CDR2 sequences are SGHRS and YFSETQ. The V end lost 4 bases, the J end lost 6 bases, and 13 bases lay between the germline ends. There are 14 residues in the CDR3. The CDR3 DNA reads TGCGCCAGCAGCCCGGCGAATAGTCCCGGGGAGCTGTTTTTT. Its translation is CASSPANSPGELFF.

V usage is TRBV5-1 and J usage is TRBJ2-4; 7 bases match TRBD2. CDR1 and CDR2 from the germline V gene are SGHRS and YFSETQ. The CDR3 length is 15 residues. Trimming removed 0 bases from V and 5 bases from J; junction bases left unmatched: 5. In DNA form, the CDR3 reads TGCGCCAGCAGCTTGGTACCGGCGGGGGAAAACATTCAGTACTTC. Amino acid sequence: CASSLVPAGENIQYF.

This chain joins TRBV30 and TRBJ1-2; TRBD1 matches at 8 bases. The CDR3 length is 13 residues. V lost 7 bases and J lost 5; bases outside the gene matches: 9. The germline V gene encodes CDR1 GTSNPN and CDR2 SVGIG (reference sequence). Written as DNA, the CDR3 is TGTGCCTCAACACGACAGGGGCGTTATGGCTACACCTTC. As protein: CASTRQGRYGYTF.

The rearrangement links TRBV5-6 to TRBJ2-5; D remains unclear. The closer fit of TRBJ2-7 to the DNA end suggests the J call may be wrong. Germline values: CDR1 SGHDT, CDR2 YYEEEE. The CDR3 runs 12 residues. The CDR3 bases are TGTGCCAGCAGCTTGGGTCTCTACGAGCAGTACTTC. This encodes CASSLGLYEQYF.

The DNA of the CDR3 is TGTGCCAGCGGGGAGGAGACAGATACGCAGTATTTT. It is translated as CASGEETDTQYF. The chain joins TRBV13 to TRBJ2-3; D perhaps matches TRBD2 (6 bases). Germline CDR1 PRHDT, CDR2 FYEKMQ (reference sequence). The CDR3 spans 12 residues. V was trimmed by 8 bases and J by 3 bases, leaving 9 bases between them.

The CDR3 DNA reads as TGTGCCAGCAGTTACCCAGGGCGCGGGGAGCTGTTTTTT. It translates to CASSYPGRGELFF. This chain connects TRBV6-5 to TRBJ2-2, with D possibly TRBD1 on 5 matching bases. The germline V gene has CDR1 MNHEY and CDR2 SVGAGI. The CDR3 is made up of 13 amino acids. Trimming shortened V by 2 bases and J by 7 bases, and 8 bases separated the two germline ends.